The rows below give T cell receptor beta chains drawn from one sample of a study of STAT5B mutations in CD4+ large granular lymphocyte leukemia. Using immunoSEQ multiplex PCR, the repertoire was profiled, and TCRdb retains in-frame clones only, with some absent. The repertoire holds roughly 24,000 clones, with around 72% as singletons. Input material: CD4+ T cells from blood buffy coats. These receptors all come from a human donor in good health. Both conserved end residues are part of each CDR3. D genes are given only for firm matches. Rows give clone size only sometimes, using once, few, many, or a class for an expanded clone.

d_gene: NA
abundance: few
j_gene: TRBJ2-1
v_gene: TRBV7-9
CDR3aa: CASSPMAGSVKEQFF
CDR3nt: TGTGCCAGCAGTCCGATGGCAGGGTCTGTCAAGGAGCAGTTCTTC

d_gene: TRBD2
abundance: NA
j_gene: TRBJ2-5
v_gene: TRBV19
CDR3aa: CASSRVSGGRLHQETQYF
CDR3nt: TGTGCCAGTAGTAGGGTGAGCGGGGGTAGGCTTCACCAAGAGACCCAGTACTTC

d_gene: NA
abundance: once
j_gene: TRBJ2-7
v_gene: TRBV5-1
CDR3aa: CASSWAFEDYEQYF
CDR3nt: TGCGCCAGCAGCTGGGCTTTTGAAGATTACGAGCAGTACTTC

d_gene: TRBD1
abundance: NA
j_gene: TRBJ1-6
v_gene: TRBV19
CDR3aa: CASSRGAGGASSYNSPLHF
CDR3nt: TGTGCCAGTAGCCGGGGGGCAGGGGGCGCGAGCTCCTATAATTCACCCCTCCACTTT

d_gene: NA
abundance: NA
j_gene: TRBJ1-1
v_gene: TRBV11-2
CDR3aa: CASSLDLVNTEAFF
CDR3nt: TGTGCCAGCAGCTTAGATTTGGTCAACACTGAAGCTTTCTTT

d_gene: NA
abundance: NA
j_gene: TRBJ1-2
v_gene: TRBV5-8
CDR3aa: CASSLDLDYGYTF
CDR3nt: TGTGCCAGCAGCTTGGATCTAGATTATGGCTACACCTTC

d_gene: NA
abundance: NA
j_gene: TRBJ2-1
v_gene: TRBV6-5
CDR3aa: CASTKGPGGYNEQFF
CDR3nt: TGTGCCAGCACTAAAGGCCCAGGCGGCTACAATGAGCAGTTCTTC

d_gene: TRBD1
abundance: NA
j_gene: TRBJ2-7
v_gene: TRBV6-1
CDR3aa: CASRGGTGFTYEQYF
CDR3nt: TGTGCCAGCCGAGGGGGGACAGGGTTTACCTACGAGCAGTACTTC

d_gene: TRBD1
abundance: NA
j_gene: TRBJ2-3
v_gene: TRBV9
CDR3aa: CASSVTGQYTDTQYF
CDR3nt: TGTGCCAGCAGCGTAACGGGACAGTACACAGATACGCAGTATTTT

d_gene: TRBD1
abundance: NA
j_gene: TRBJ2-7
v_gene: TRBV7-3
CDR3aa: CASSLGQGATHEQYF
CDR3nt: TGTGCCAGCAGCCTGGGACAGGGGGCCACCCACGAGCAGTACTTC

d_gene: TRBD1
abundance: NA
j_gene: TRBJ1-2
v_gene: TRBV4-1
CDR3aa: CASSQPNRGRNYGYTF
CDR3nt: TGCGCCAGCAGCCAACCAAACAGGGGGCGCAACTATGGCTACACCTTC

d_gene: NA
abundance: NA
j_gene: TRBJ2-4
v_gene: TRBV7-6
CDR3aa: CASSPPGAGLAKNIQYF
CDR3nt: TGTGCCAGCAGCCCCCCCGGGGCAGGTCTAGCCAAAAACATTCAGTACTTC

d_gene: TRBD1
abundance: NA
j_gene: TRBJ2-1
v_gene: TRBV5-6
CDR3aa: CASSARGFGFNEQFF
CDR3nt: TGTGCCAGCAGCGCCAGGGGGTTTGGTTTCAATGAGCAGTTCTTC

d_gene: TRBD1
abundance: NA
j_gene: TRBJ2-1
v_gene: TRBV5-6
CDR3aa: CASRLTGANEQFF
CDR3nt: TGTGCCAGCAGATTGACAGGGGCCAATGAGCAGTTCTTC

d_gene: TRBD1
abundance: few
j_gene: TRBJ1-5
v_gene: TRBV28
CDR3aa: CASSQTGVGQPQHF
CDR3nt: TGTGCCAGCAGTCAAACAGGGGTGGGTCAGCCCCAGCATTTT

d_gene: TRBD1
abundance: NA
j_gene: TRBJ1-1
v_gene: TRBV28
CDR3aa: CASSEGGISYMNTEAFF
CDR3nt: TGTGCCAGCAGTGAAGGGGGCATTTCTTACATGAACACTGAAGCTTTCTTT

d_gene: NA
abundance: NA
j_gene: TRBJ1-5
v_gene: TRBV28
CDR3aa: CASRAPNQPQHF
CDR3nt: TGTGCCAGCAGGGCCCCAAATCAGCCCCAGCATTTT

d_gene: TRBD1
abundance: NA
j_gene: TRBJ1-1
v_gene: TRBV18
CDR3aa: CASSPQGASNTEAFF
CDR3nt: TGTGCCAGCTCACCACAGGGGGCCAGTAACACTGAAGCTTTCTTT

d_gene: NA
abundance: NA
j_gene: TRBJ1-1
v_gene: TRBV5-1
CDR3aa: CASTLGGGVNTEAFF
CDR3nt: TGCGCCAGCACCTTGGGTGGCGGGGTCAACACTGAAGCTTTCTTT

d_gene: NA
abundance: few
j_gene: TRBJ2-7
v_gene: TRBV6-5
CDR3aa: CASSYGGAQAYEQYF
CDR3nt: TGTGCCAGCAGTTACGGCGGGGCTCAGGCCTACGAGCAGTACTTC

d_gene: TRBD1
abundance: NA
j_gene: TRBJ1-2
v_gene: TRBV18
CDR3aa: CASSPSDRDGYTF
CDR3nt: TGTGCCAGCTCACCTTCCGACAGGGACGGCTACACCTTC

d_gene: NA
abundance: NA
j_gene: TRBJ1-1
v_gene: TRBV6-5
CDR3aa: CASSYGMASTEAFF
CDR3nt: TGTGCCAGCAGTTACGGTATGGCTTCCACTGAAGCTTTCTTT

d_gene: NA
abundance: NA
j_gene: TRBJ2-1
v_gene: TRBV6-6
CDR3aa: CASSYSQGYNNEQFF
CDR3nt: TGTGCCAGCAGTTACTCACAGGGCTATAACAATGAGCAGTTCTTC

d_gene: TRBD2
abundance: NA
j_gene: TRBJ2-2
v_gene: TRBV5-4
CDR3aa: CASSTRLAGGVGELFF
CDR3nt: TGTGCCAGCAGCACGAGACTAGCGGGGGGTGTCGGGGAGCTGTTTTTT

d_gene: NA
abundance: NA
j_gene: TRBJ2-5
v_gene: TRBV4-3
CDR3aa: CASSLLGGPETQYF
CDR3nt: TGCGCCAGCAGCCTATTAGGGGGGCCAGAGACCCAGTACTTC

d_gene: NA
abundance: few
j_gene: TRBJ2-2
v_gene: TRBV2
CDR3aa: CASKGGTNTGELFF
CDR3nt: TGTGCCAGCAAAGGGGGGACGAACACCGGGGAGCTGTTTTTT

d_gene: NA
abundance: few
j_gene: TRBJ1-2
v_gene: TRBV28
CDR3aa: CASRPGGPYGYTF
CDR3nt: TGTGCCAGCAGACCCGGCGGACCCTATGGCTACACCTTC

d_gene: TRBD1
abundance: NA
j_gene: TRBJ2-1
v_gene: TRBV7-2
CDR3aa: CASSLDRNSYNEQFF
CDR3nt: TGTGCCAGCAGCTTGGACAGGAACTCCTACAATGAGCAGTTCTTC

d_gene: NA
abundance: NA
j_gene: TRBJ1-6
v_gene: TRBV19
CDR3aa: CASSIGRANSPLHF
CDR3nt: TGTGCCAGTAGTATAGGGCGTGCCAATTCACCCCTCCACTTT

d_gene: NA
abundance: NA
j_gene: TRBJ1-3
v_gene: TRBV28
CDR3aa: CASSFPGAGNTIYF
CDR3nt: TGTGCCAGCAGTTTCCCGGGGGCAGGGAACACCATATATTTT

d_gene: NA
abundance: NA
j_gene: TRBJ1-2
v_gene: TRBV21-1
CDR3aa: CASSKLLRDRLYGYTF
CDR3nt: TGTGCCAGCAGCAAACTCCTGAGAGACAGGCTCTATGGCTACACCTTC

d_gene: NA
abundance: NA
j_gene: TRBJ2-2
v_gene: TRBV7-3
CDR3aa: CASSPTSRGTGELFF
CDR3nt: TGTGCCAGCAGCCCAACTAGCAGAGGTACCGGGGAGCTGTTTTTT

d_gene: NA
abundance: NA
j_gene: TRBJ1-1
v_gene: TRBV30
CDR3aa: CAVSKVPRNTEAFF
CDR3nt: TGTGCCGTATCCAAGGTCCCTAGAAACACTGAAGCTTTCTTT

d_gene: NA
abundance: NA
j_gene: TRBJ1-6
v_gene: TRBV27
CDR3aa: CASSLFSGRSPLHF
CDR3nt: TGTGCCAGCAGTTTATTTTCGGGGCGATCACCCCTCCACTTT

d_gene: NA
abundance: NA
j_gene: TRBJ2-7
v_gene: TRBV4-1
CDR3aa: CASSQPRRTTAYEQYF
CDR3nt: TGCGCCAGCAGCCAACCCCGGAGAACTACAGCCTACGAGCAGTACTTC

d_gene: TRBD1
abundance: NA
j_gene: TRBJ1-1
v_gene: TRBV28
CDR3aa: CASSPYPDRDTEAFF
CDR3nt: TGTGCCAGCAGCCCTTACCCCGACAGGGACACTGAAGCTTTCTTT

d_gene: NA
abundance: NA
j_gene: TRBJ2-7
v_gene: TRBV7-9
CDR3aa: CASSFWGESYEQYF
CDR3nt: TGTGCCAGCAGCTTCTGGGGCGAATCCTACGAGCAGTACTTC

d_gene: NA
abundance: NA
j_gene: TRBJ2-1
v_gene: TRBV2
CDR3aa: CASSSQDLLAYNEQFF
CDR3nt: TGTGCCAGCAGCTCACAAGACCTCCTAGCCTACAATGAGCAGTTCTTC

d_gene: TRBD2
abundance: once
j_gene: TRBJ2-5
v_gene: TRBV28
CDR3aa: CASSSTSGGSLQETQYF
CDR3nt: TGTGCCAGCAGTTCGACTAGCGGGGGGTCCCTCCAAGAGACCCAGTACTTC

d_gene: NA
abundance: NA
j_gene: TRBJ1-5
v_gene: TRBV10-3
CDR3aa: CAISGQINQPQHF
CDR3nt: TGTGCCATCAGTGGACAGATCAATCAGCCCCAGCATTTT

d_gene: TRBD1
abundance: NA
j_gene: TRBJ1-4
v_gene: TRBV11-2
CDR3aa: CASSSIGGQGAQEKLFF
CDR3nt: TGTGCCAGCAGCTCGATAGGAGGACAGGGGGCTCAGGAAAAACTGTTTTTT

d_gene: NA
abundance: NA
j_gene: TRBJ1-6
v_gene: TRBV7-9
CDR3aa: CASSLGPPIHSPLHF
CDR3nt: TGTGCCAGCAGCTTAGGCCCGCCAATCCATTCACCCCTCCACTTT

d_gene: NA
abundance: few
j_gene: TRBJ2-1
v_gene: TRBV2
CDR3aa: CASGRSSYNEQFF
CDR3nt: TGTGCCAGCGGTAGGAGCTCCTACAATGAGCAGTTCTTC

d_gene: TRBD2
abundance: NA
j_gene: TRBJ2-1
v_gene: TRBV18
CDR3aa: CASSRGTSNNEQFF
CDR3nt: TGTGCCAGCTCACGGGGGACTAGCAACAATGAGCAGTTCTTC

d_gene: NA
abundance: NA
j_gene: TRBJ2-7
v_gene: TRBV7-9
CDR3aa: CASSLELTGGREQYF
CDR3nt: TGTGCCAGCAGCTTAGAGTTGACGGGCGGTCGCGAGCAGTACTTC

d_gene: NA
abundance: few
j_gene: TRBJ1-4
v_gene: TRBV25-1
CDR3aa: CASSPGPDEKLFF
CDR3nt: TGTGCCAGCAGTCCGGGGCCGGATGAAAAACTGTTTTTT

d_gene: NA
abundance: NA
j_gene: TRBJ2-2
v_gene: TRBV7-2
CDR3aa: CASSPQGIGSGELFF
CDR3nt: TGTGCCAGCAGCCCCCAGGGGATAGGTAGCGGGGAGCTGTTTTTT